This T cell receptor (beta chain) comes out of a study of CD8+CD57+ T cells in acquired aplastic anemia (dated by TCRdb to between 2018 and 2020). As for the study more broadly: A mean of around 3.3 ug of DNA, ranging from about 0.19 to 27.4 ug, was extracted from sorted CD4+ and CD8+ cells. An average of around 10 million reads for CD4+ cells and 11 million to 12 million reads for CD8+ cells was obtained from healthy donor samples.

TCR repertoires of sorted CD4+ and CD8+ blood T cells from severe aplastic anemia patients and healthy subjects were deep-sequenced in the study. Ficoll-Paque density gradient centrifugation was used to isolate peripheral blood mononuclear cells. Before DNA extraction, CD4+ and CD8+ T cells were sorted by FACS or by magnetic beads. This clonotype was seen more than once but under ten times. The specificity of this receptor is unknown. Nothing much larger sits one base from this clone, and base qualities are not available. The CDR3 covers 15 residues, taking in both the cysteine and the phenylalanine. Left in the record is the CDR3 DNA by itself, 45 bases read in frame from the first base. The CDR1 and CDR2 encoded by the germline V gene are SGHRS and YFSETQ. V sheds 1 base and J sheds 7 bases, leaving 12 bases between their ends. Genomic DNA served as template for TCR beta VDJ combination and CDR3 sequence profiling. An Illumina HiSeq 2000 was used for TCR repertoire sequencing. In the original analysis: Repertoire assessment relied on Simpson's diversity index, CDR3 size and DJ length profiles, and TRBV/TRBJ rearrangement plots. The immunodominant clone was defined as the most abundant DNA sequence in deep sequencing data. CDR3 amino acid sequences were checked for sharing across subjects and were also compared against the VDJdb database and published repertoires. TCRdb applied fastp at Q25 and MiXCR to the public reads, then kept only in-frame beta chains. Duplicate CDR3 protein sequences are folded into a single record with the most common DNA and genes. TCRdb, not the original authors, processed these V and J calls. This sample lists about 81,000 distinct CDR3 sequences; around 44% were detected once. 66% of the sample rests with the top ten.

Paper-wide results and their limitations: Patients and healthy controls showed no significant difference in CD8+ Simpson's diversity (P=0.060). About 30 CD8+ CDR3 sequences were found in both patients and controls but appeared to be highly expressed in patients and within the immunodominant clones of the patients.

The TCR originated in a human donor in good health, serving as a control. Rearrangement joined TRBV5-1 to TRBJ1-6; the D gene cannot be named for sure. Sequenced sample: sorted CD4+, CD8+, or CD8+CD57+ T cells (not recorded which) from PBMCs. This receptor has the CDR3 CASSLSGHGNSPLHF. The nucleotide sequence is TGCGCCAGCAGCTTGAGTGGGCACGGGAATTCACCCCTCCACTTT.